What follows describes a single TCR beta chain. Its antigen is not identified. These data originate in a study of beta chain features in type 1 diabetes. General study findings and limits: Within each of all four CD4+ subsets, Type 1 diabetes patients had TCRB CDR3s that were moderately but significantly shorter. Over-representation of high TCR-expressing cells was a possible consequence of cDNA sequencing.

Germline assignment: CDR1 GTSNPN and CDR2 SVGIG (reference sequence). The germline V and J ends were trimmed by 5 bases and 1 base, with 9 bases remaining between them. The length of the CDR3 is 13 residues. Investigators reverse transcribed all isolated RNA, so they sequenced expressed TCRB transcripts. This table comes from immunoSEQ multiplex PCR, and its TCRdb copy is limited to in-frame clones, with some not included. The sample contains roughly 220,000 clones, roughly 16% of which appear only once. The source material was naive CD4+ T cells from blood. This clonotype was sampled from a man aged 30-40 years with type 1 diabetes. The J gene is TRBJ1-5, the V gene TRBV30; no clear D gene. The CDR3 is CAWGSGSNQPQHF. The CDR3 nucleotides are TGTGCCTGGGGAAGCGGGAGCAATCAGCCCCAGCATTTT.